Shown below are 15 T cell receptor beta chains from a single sample sequenced in a study of blood T cell repertoires in COVID-19. Measured with immunoSEQ multiplex PCR; TCRdb has only the in-frame clones, and not every one. The data hold under 250,000 clones, with about three quarters observed a single time. What was sequenced was peripheral blood. All receptors come from a woman in her 70s with acute or convalescent COVID-19.

This clone has ten or more counts. The chain links TRBV7-5 to TRBJ1-1; whether TRBD1, the table's D call, matches the DNA was not checked. TRBV7-5 constitutes a pseudogene. The CDR3 spans 18 residues. This CDR3 reads CARSLDTRDTLIYDEAFF. CDR3 in DNA: TGTGCCAGAAGCTTAGACACTCGGGACACCTTAATCTACGATGAAGCTTTCTTT.

This chain uses TRBV20-1 with TRBJ2-1; D perhaps matches TRBD2 (7 bases). This CDR3 comprises 12 residues. The V end lost 3 bases, the J end lost 13 bases, and 16 bases lay between the germline ends. Germline V lookup: CDR1 DFQATT, CDR2 SNEGSKA (reference sequence). The CDR3 sequence: CSASGGGGLQFF. Here the CDR3 DNA reads TGCAGTGCTAGTGGGGGGGGCGGTCTTCAGTTCTTC.

The J gene is TRBJ2-5, the V gene TRBV12-5; 9 nucleotides line up with TRBD2. Trimming cost V 6 bases and J 2 bases; bases outside gene matches: 22. Germline CDR1 is LGHNT and CDR2 is FRNRAP. The CDR3 length is 20 residues. The DNA of the CDR3 is TGTGCTAGTGGGACGCCTGCGGCGGGGGGGACGACGGGAAGGCAAGAGACCCAGTACTTC. The encoded protein is CASGTPAAGGTTGRQETQYF. The full variable domain, its missing parts supplied by reference TRBV12-5 and TRBJ2-5, is DARVTQTPRHKVTEMGQEVTMRCQPILGHNTVFWYRQTMMQGLELLAYFRNRAPLDDSGMPKDRFSAEMPDATLATLKIQPSEPRDSAVYFCASGTPAAGGTTGRQETQYFGPGTRLLVL.

V gene TRBV3-1 (or the pseudogene TRBV3-2) combines with J gene TRBJ2-3; perhaps TRBD1 as D (5 bases). Germline V gives CDR1 LGHDT, CDR2 YNNKEL (reference sequence). The CDR3 is 12 residues long. Trimming took 2 bases from V and 7 from J, leaving 7 bases between them. The CDR3 DNA sequence: TGTGCCAGCAGCCAATACAGGAATACGCAGTATTTT. Translated: CASSQYRNTQYF.

This rearrangement joins TRBV24-1 to TRBJ2-5; 7 bases map to TRBD1. CDR3 length: 16 amino acids. V was clipped by 3 bases and J by 2 bases; unmatched bases: 8. Germline CDR1 and CDR2: KGHDR and SFDVKD. The CDR3 spells CATSDPGDSLQETQYF. The CDR3 nucleotides read TGTGCCACCAGTGATCCCGGGGACAGCTTACAAGAGACCCAGTACTTC.

This clone is medium-sized in the sample. The rearrangement uses TRBV20-1 and TRBJ2-7; the D gene is possibly TRBD1 (5 bases). Germline CDR1 DFQATT, CDR2 SNEGSKA (reference sequence). CDR3 size: 11 residues. Trimming removed 1 base at V and 6 bases at J, with 7 bases between. Here the CDR3 DNA reads TGCAGTGCTAGAGCAGGGTTCGAGCAGTACTTC. Translating gives CSARAGFEQYF.

The V gene is TRBV9, the J gene TRBJ2-7, with a tentative D call TRBD2 (5 bases). The CDR3 is 13 residues long. Trimming took off 0 bases at V and 7 bases at J, with 11 bases between the two ends. Germline values: CDR1 SGDLS, CDR2 YYNGEE. In DNA, the CDR3 is TGTGCCAGCAGCGTAGGATGGACTTCGGAGCAGTACTTC. Translating it yields CASSVGWTSEQYF.

This clone was seen more than once but under ten times. The junction does not match germline at one end; this may be a read error. V gene TRBV5-4 combines with J gene TRBJ1-1, with TRBD1 matching 8 bases. CDR3 size: 14 residues. Germline V gene data show CDR1 as SGHNT and CDR2 as YYREEE (reference sequence). The CDR3 DNA follows: TGTGCCAGCAGGTTGGACAGGGAGAACACTGAAGCTTTCTTT. This gives the protein CASRLDRENTEAFF.

The chain has TRBV28 and TRBJ1-1; no definite D call. Germline CDR1 MDHEN, CDR2 SYDVKM. V shed 2 bases and J shed 5 bases, with 9 bases lying between them. The CDR3 is made up of 13 amino acids. As DNA, the CDR3 is TGTGCCAGCAGTTTAGGCAGGCTGACTGAAGCTTTCTTT. It encodes CASSLGRLTEAFF.

This clone was counted between two and nine times. The gene calls are TRBV18 and TRBJ2-5, with 14 bases matching TRBD2. V shed 6 bases, J shed 1 base, and the junction held 10 bases outside the gene matches. Germline CDR1 and CDR2: KGHSH and LQKENI. This CDR3 contains 18 residues. The CDR3 loop is CASSQGLAGGRSQETQYF. For the CDR3, the DNA is TGTGCCAGCTCCCAAGGACTAGCGGGGGGACGATCCCAAGAGACCCAGTACTTC.

The chain carries TRBV27 and TRBJ2-7; TRBD1 matches 7 bases. V dropped 8 bases and J dropped 0; count of bases not matched to a gene: 4. This CDR3 spans 13 amino acids. Germline V gene sequence: CDR1 MNHEY, CDR2 SMNVEV (reference sequence). The DNA for the CDR3 is TGTGCCAGCGCCCGGGACAGCTCCTACGAGCAGTACTTC. Translating gives CASARDSSYEQYF.

The chain recombines TRBV19 with TRBJ1-1; D might be TRBD1 (5 bases). Germline V gives CDR1 LNHDA, CDR2 SQIVND (reference sequence). The CDR3 totals 13 residues. The V gene lost 3 bases and the J gene lost 4 bases, with 9 bases spanning the gap. The DNA for the CDR3 is TGTGCCAGTAGTATTGACAGACCCACTGAAGCTTTCTTT. The encoded protein is CASSIDRPTEAFF.

A few counts support this clone. The chain is built from TRBV7-5 and TRBJ1-1; the table's D call of TRBD1 was not tested on the DNA. TRBV7-5 is reported as a pseudogene. This CDR3 contains 16 residues. DNA of the CDR3: TGTGCCAGAAGCCCGGGACAGGGGGCGAGAAAGACTGAAGCTTTCTTT. Translating it yields CARSPGQGARKTEAFF.

The chain recombines TRBV5-3 with TRBJ2-7; D possibly corresponds to TRBD1 (6 bases). TRBV5-3 is marked as an open reading frame, function uncertain. The V end lost 0 bases, the J end lost 6 bases, and 13 bases lay between the germline ends. The CDR3 has 14 residues. The CDR3 DNA sequence: TGTGCCAGAAGCTTGGTTATGGGGGCGCGCGAGCAGTACTTC. Amino acid sequence: CARSLVMGAREQYF.

This clone has only one observation. The V and J genes are TRBV5-1 and TRBJ2-7; 7 bases line up with TRBD1. The CDR3 runs 15 residues. In germline, CDR1 is SGHRS, CDR2 YFSETQ. With 0 bases clipped from V and 3 bases from J, the junction kept 6 bases outside the gene matches. As DNA, the CDR3 is TGCGCCAGCAGCTTGGACGGACAGGTATACTACGAGCAGTACTTC. Translated: CASSLDGQVYYEQYF.